The 18 T cell receptor beta chains below were found in one sample sequenced in a study of cytomegalovirus exposure and HLA in healthy donors (dated by TCRdb to between 2016 and 2019). Libraries were made using the immunoSEQ multiplex PCR assay. A mixture of 60 forward primers for TCR Vbeta segments and 13 reverse primers for TCR Jbeta segments was used in the multiplex PCR. The source is immuneACCESS, and TCRdb retained only in-frame sequences with V and J called. Part of the clones is not carried over; for the studies checked, unresolved V genes explain less than half of this, and the remainder is unexplained. The sample records 100,000 to 150,000 clones, 65% to 85% of which are singletons. The top ten clones comprise approximately 1.8% of the sample. The sample comprised PBMCs. The receptors derive from a woman aged 40 to 55 in good health and CMV-seronegative.

The rearrangement joins TRBV27 to TRBJ2-6; D is undetermined. CDR3 size: 15 residues. The V gene's germline CDR1 is MNHEY and CDR2 SMNVEV (reference sequence). Trimming left V 3 bases short and J 0 bases short, with 6 bases between. The CDR3 protein is CASSFSFSGANVLTF. The CDR3 coding sequence is TGTGCCAGCAGTTTCTCCTTCTCTGGGGCCAACGTCCTGACTTTC. The variable domain in full, completed from reference TRBV27 and TRBJ2-6, reads EAQVTQNPRYLITVTGKKLTVTCSQNMNHEYMSWYRQDPGLGLRQIYYSMNVEVTDKGDVPEGYKVSRKEKRNFPLILESPSPNQTSLYFCASSFSFSGANVLTFGAGSRLTVL.

The chain has TRBV5-1 and TRBJ2-2; D is perhaps TRBD1 (5 bases). CDR1 is SGHRS and CDR2 is YFSETQ in the germline V gene. The CDR3 is 16 amino acids. V lost 4 bases and J 4 bases, leaving 17 bases between the germline ends. The CDR3 bases are TGCGCCAGCAGCCCGATGGTCCTGCAGGGCACCGGGGAGCTGTTTTTT. Amino acid sequence: CASSPMVLQGTGELFF.

V usage is TRBV29-1 and J usage is TRBJ1-1; tentative D call: TRBD1 (5 bases). V was cut by 6 bases and J by 7 bases, with 12 bases left in between. Germline values: CDR1 SQVTM, CDR2 ANQGSEA. The CDR3 has 11 amino acids. As DNA, the CDR3 is TGCAGCGTCAGGGACGGGGGTGAAGCTTTCTTT. Its translation: CSVRDGGEAFF.

This chain uses TRBV7-9 with TRBJ1-1, with 7 positions matching TRBD1. V lost 5 bases and J lost 3; bases outside the gene matches: 9. Per germline, CDR1 SEHNR and CDR2 FQNEAQ (reference sequence). The CDR3 is made up of 15 amino acids. The CDR3 nucleotides read TGTGCCAGCAGCCAGACAGGGACTGGGGACACTGAAGCTTTCTTT. This sequence encodes CASSQTGTGDTEAFF.

This clone showed up just once. The J gene is TRBJ2-5, the V gene TRBV19; 11 bases agree with TRBD1. CDR3 length equals 16 residues. V dropped 6 bases and J dropped 7; count of bases not matched to a gene: 13. CDR1 is LNHDA, CDR2 SQIVND, per germline (reference sequence). The CDR3, as DNA: TGTGCCAGTAGCCCTCCGGGACAGGGGGGAGAAGGGACCCAGTACTTC. This codes for CASSPPGQGGEGTQYF.

This clone was counted between two and nine times. The chain joins TRBV11-1 to TRBJ1-4; D unresolved. Trimming cost V 1 base and J 8 bases, with 11 bases left between them. Germline V gene lookup returns CDR1 SGHAT and CDR2 FQDESV (reference sequence). The CDR3 is 14 residues long. DNA for the CDR3: TGTGCCAGCAGCTTAGGGGCGTATCCGGAAAAACTGTTTTTT. Its protein product is CASSLGAYPEKLFF.

The chain links TRBV6-1 to TRBJ2-1; perhaps TRBD1 as D (5 bases). The V end lost 2 bases, the J end lost 7 bases, and 15 bases lay between the germline ends. The CDR3 consists of 15 residues. Germline lookup yields CDR1 MNHNS and CDR2 SASEGT. In nucleotides, the CDR3 is TGTGCCAGCAGTGAACAGGGCCGCCGATATAATGAGCAGTTCTTC. Translation gives CASSEQGRRYNEQFF.

The CDR3 nucleotides read TGTGCCAGCACCACTAGCAATGTTCCCTACGAGCAGTACTTC. Translation gives CASTTSNVPYEQYF. The V gene is TRBV28, the J gene TRBJ2-7; D is possibly TRBD2 (6 bases). The CDR3 runs 14 residues. From germline, CDR1 is MDHEN and CDR2 SYDVKM. The V end lost 7 bases, the J end lost 2 bases, and 15 bases lay between the germline ends.

This clone was recorded a few times. The rearrangement links TRBV7-6 to TRBJ2-3; possible D gene TRBD2, 6 bases. The germline V gene has CDR1 SGHVS and CDR2 FNYEAQ. Trimming shortened V by 3 bases and J by 0 bases, and 10 bases separated the two germline ends. The CDR3 runs 15 residues. The CDR3 region is CASSFSGTSTDTQYF. CDR3 coding DNA: TGTGCCAGCAGCTTTAGCGGAACTAGCACAGATACGCAGTATTTT. Complete variable domain (other parts from reference TRBV7-6 and TRBJ2-3): GAGVSQSPRYKVTKRGQDVALRCDPISGHVSLYWYRQALGQGPEFLTYFNYEAQQDKSGLPNDRFSAERPEGSISTLTIQRTEQRDSAMYRCASSFSGTSTDTQYFGPGTRLTVL.

The CDR3 loop is CASSDRESGETQYF. CDR3 DNA: TGCGCCAGCAGTGACAGGGAATCGGGAGAGACCCAGTACTTC. J is TRBJ2-5 and V is TRBV10-1; possible D gene TRBD1, 5 bases. Germline loops: CDR1 WNHNN, CDR2 SYGVQD (reference sequence). The CDR3 length is 14 residues. The ends were cut back, 3 bases at V and 4 bases at J, with 12 bases in the middle.

The chain couples TRBV28 to TRBJ2-7; the match to TRBD1 covers 9 bases. This CDR3 comprises 16 residues. V shed 2 bases and J 2 bases; nucleotides not matched to a gene: 7. Per the germline V gene, CDR1 is MDHEN and CDR2 is SYDVKM. For the CDR3, the DNA is TGTGCCAGCAGTTTAATGGCCGGACAGGGGCCCTACGAGCAGTACTTC. This translates into CASSLMAGQGPYEQYF. The whole variable domain, filled in from reference TRBV28 and TRBJ2-7, reads DVKVTQSSRYLVKRTGEKVFLECVQDMDHENMFWYRQDPGLGLRLIYFSYDVKMKEKGDIPEGYSVSREKKERFSLILESASTNQTSMYLCASSLMAGQGPYEQYFGPGTRLTVT.

The chain combines TRBV5-1 with TRBJ2-7, with D tentatively TRBD2 (5 bases). This CDR3 contains 15 residues. V lost 5 bases to trimming and J lost 4 bases, with 19 bases between them. Germline V gene lookup returns CDR1 SGHRS and CDR2 YFSETQ. The CDR3 loop reads CASSSWTGSGYEQYF. CDR3 DNA: TGCGCCAGCAGTTCATGGACGGGCTCGGGATACGAGCAGTACTTC.

Only a few counts were recorded for this clone. The J gene is TRBJ2-7, the V gene TRBV27, with 8 bases matching TRBD2. The CDR3 totals 15 residues. Germline lookup yields CDR1 MNHEY and CDR2 SMNVEV (reference sequence). Germline trimming cut 3 bases from V and 3 bases from J; bases unmatched to any gene: 7. The chain's CDR3 is CASSFAGGALYEQYF. The CDR3 nucleotides are TGTGCCAGCAGTTTTGCGGGGGGAGCCCTCTACGAGCAGTACTTC.

This clone has just one count. The chain combines TRBV19 with TRBJ2-3; 10 bases are shared with TRBD2. The CDR3 loop spans 16 amino acids. J lost 7 bases, V lost 5 bases, and 12 bases had no gene match. The germline V gene has CDR1 LNHDA and CDR2 SQIVND (reference sequence). CDR3 sequence reads: CASSFISGGPDHTQYF. The CDR3 DNA sequence: TGTGCCAGTAGTTTCATTAGCGGGGGGCCTGATCATACGCAGTATTTT.

V gene TRBV7-9 combines with J gene TRBJ2-3; D might be TRBD2 (7 bases). V lost 6 bases to trimming and J lost 8 bases, with 12 bases between them. CDR3 length: 12 residues. From germline, CDR1 is SEHNR and CDR2 FQNEAQ (reference sequence). DNA of the CDR3: TGTGCCAGCAGAGGGGGGGTACCTACGCAGTATTTT. This sequence encodes CASRGGVPTQYF.

The rearrangement joins TRBV5-1 to TRBJ2-1; D is perhaps TRBD2 (6 bases). V was clipped by 3 bases and J by 7 bases, with 17 bases between them. Germline CDR1 reads SGHRS; CDR2 reads YFSETQ. The length of the CDR3 is 15 residues. CDR3 amino acids: CASSYSGDSRNEQFF. The CDR3 coding sequence is TGCGCCAGCAGCTATTCGGGAGATTCCCGGAATGAGCAGTTCTTC.

The chain joins TRBV7-2 to TRBJ2-7, with 9 bases identical to TRBD1. J lost 2 bases, V lost 6 bases, and 8 bases had no gene match. Germline CDR1 is SGHTA and CDR2 is FQGNSA. The CDR3 sequence is 15 residues long. The CDR3 DNA follows: TGTGCCAGCAGGCTGGCCGGGACAGGGACCTACGAGCAGTACTTC. As protein: CASRLAGTGTYEQYF.

The CDR3, as DNA: TGTGCCAGCAGCTCCGGACTAGTGCTGTCTGATACGCAGTATTTT. It yields the protein CASSSGLVLSDTQYF. The chain has TRBV7-3 and TRBJ2-3, with 7 bases that match TRBD2. The junction had 10 bases not matched to a gene; V was cut back by 4 bases and J by 6 bases. This CDR3 comprises 15 residues. Germline V lookup: CDR1 SGHTA, CDR2 FQGTGA.